This is a list of T cell receptor beta chains from one sample in a study of T cell responses to AZD1222 COVID-19 vaccine. TCRdb's table, derived via immunoSEQ multiplex PCR, lists solely in-frame clones and lacks some. The data contain more than 100,000 clones, approximately 90% of them seen just once; the ten biggest clones take up around 1.7%. The sample here was peripheral blood, taken on day 0 of AZD1222 vaccination. Receptors were obtained from an adult in good health. Both conserved end residues are trimmed from each CDR3.

12,TRBJ1-2,TRBV30,AWSAGTGVGGYT
12,TRBJ1-4,TRBV20-1,SASFPATNEKLF
13,TRBJ1-1,TRBV4-3,ASSQDHPGHTEAF
11,TRBJ1-1,TRBV10-3,AIRTQGDTEAF
11,TRBJ2-1,TRBV2,ASSGRAYNEQF
13,TRBJ1-1,TRBV2,ASSQLQGRDTEAF
10,TRBJ1-2,TRBV30,AWSGGSYGYT
11,TRBJ2-3,TRBV4-3,ASSYYSQDTQY
12,TRBJ2-7,TRBV6-5,ASSQRGGQNEQY
12,TRBJ1-1,TRBV18,ASSPPPGDTEAF
13,TRBJ1-1,TRBV5-1,ASSRGPGADTEAF
11,TRBJ1-3,TRBV6-5,ASSRPGWNTIY
13,TRBJ1-1,TRBV19,ASSTSDRANTEAF
13,TRBJ2-2,TRBV6-2/TRBV6-3,ASSFQGKDTGELF
11,TRBJ2-2,TRBV19,ASSNQGVGELF
11,TRBJ1-1,TRBV2,ATRDNMNTEAF
12,TRBJ2-5,TRBV7-3,ASSLQGSRETQY
14,TRBJ1-5,TRBV2,ASSGRGAGDNQPQH
12,TRBJ1-6,TRBV5-1,ANSLTDSRSPLH
12,TRBJ2-7,TRBV3-1/TRBV3-2,ASRRTGDAGEQY
11,TRBJ1-1,TRBV30,AWTPLQGTEAF
14,TRBJ2-4,TRBV11-3,ASSATTSGSLSIQY
12,TRBJ1-1,TRBV10-3,ATADGQGDTEAF
13,TRBJ2-1,TRBV7-2,ASSLALVSGNEQF
14,TRBJ1-2,TRBV2,ASSVQRTGANYGYT
13,TRBJ1-3,TRBV28,ASSPGQGYGNTIY
10,TRBJ2-7,TRBV30,AWSPGTNEQY
16,TRBJ2-4,TRBV19,ASSISQVRYGAKNIQY
12,TRBJ1-2,TRBV27,ASGAAGGKYGYT
13,TRBJ2-5,TRBV7-6,ASSLVDGSGETQY
11,TRBJ1-5,TRBV7-3,ASSSGGNQPQH
13,TRBJ2-1,TRBV2,ASSEEAGGYNEQF
13,TRBJ2-1,TRBV5-1,ASSLVAGLDNEQF
13,TRBJ1-1,TRBV5-4,ASSLAGGLNTEAF
12,TRBJ1-2,TRBV5-1,ASSTGQGAGGYT
13,TRBJ2-2,TRBV4-1,ASSHAKGGAGELF
12,TRBJ1-4,TRBV7-9,ASSLTATNEKLF
14,TRBJ1-5,TRBV10-1,ASSLTGAMSNQPQH
13,TRBJ2-5,TRBV7-2,ASSPQGQGQETQY
12,TRBJ2-7,TRBV19,ASSTQQDSYEQY
11,TRBJ1-1,TRBV19,ASSPKGRTEAF
16,TRBJ1-5,TRBV19,ASSIGWATGFTGQPQH
11,TRBJ1-1,TRBV30,AWSFLSGTISF
10,TRBJ2-2,TRBV9,ASRQNTGELF
11,TRBJ1-1,TRBV5-1,ASSLGYFNEAF
11,TRBJ1-1,TRBV12-3/TRBV12-4,ASTKGQNTEAF
13,TRBJ1-4,TRBV18,ASSQGFATNEKLF
10,TRBJ2-1,TRBV7-8,ASSLDGRGQF
12,TRBJ1-5,TRBV2,ARSKTDSNQPQH
12,TRBJ1-1,TRBV6-1,ASSESGSITEAF
11,TRBJ1-2,TRBV9,ASSAQVIGGYT
13,TRBJ2-3,TRBV19,ASSIGSGSTDTQY
10,TRBJ1-2,TRBV12-3/TRBV12-4,ASSFGGQGYT
9,TRBJ1-1,TRBV3-1/TRBV3-2,ASSRQGEAF
14,TRBJ1-4,TRBV11-3,ASSLDHGVANEKLF
13,TRBJ1-2,TRBV7-8,ASSLGVALGYGYT
12,TRBJ1-2,TRBV30,AWSVSWGDYGYT